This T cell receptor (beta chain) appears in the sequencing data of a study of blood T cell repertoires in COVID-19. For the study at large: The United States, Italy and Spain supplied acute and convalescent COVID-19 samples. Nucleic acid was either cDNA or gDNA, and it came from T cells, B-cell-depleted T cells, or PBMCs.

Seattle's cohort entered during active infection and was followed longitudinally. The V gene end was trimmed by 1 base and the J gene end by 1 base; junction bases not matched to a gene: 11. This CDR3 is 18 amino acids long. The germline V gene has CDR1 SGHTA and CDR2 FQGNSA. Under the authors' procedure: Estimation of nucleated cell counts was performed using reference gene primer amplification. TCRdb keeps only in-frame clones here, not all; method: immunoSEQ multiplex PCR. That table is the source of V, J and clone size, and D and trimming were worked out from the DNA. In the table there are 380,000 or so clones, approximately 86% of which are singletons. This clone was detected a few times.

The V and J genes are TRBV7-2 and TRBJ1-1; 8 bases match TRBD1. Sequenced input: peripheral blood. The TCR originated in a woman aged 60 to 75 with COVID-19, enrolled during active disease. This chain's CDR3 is CASSLEGGIGQGNTEAFF. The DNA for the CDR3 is TGTGCCAGCAGCTTAGAGGGTGGCATCGGACAGGGGAACACTGAAGCTTTCTTT.